The next 21 T cell receptor beta chains were all read from a single sample in a study of cytomegalovirus exposure and HLA in healthy donors. The PCR made use of 60 Vbeta and 13 Jbeta primers. The protocol was immunoSEQ multiplex PCR, while the TCRdb copy is restricted to in-frame clones and leaves out a portion. The sample includes roughly 110,000 clones, about 76% of them seen just once. The material sequenced was PBMCs. The receptors were gathered from a woman in her forties in good health and CMV-seropositive.

The chain employs TRBV5-1 and TRBJ1-6; 12 bases match TRBD1. Germline loops: CDR1 SGHRS, CDR2 YFSETQ. This CDR3 has 14 residues. Trimming removed 6 bases from V and 13 bases from J; junction bases left unmatched: 8. Here the CDR3 DNA reads TGCGCCAGCACCCCCGGGACAGGGGGCGATCCCCTCCACTTT. Amino acids: CASTPGTGGDPLHF.

As to this clone: One junction end does not reproduce the germline sequence, and a read error may be involved. V usage is TRBV7-7 and J usage is TRBJ1-3; no definite D call. Germline V lookup: CDR1 SSHAT, CDR2 FNYEAQ (reference sequence). This CDR3 comprises 14 residues. As DNA, the CDR3 is TGTGCTAGCAGCTTAGCCTCGGGGGGAAACACCATATATTTT. Translation gives CASSLASGGNTIYF. The whole variable domain, remainder taken from reference TRBV7-7 and TRBJ1-3, is GAGVSQSPRYKVTKRGQDVTLRCDPISSHATLYWYQQALGQGPEFLTYFNYEAQPDKSGLPSDRFSAERPEGSISTLTIQRTEQRDSAMYRCASSLASGGNTIYFGEGSWLTVV.

This chain connects TRBV2 to TRBJ2-7; perhaps TRBD2 as D (7 bases). The CDR3 covers 13 residues. V lost 5 bases to trimming and J lost 0 bases, with 8 bases between them. In germline, CDR1 is SNHLY, CDR2 FYNNEI. The CDR3 bases are TGTGCCAGCAGTCGGGGGGCCTCCTACGAGCAGTACTTC. The encoded protein is CASSRGASYEQYF. The variable domain in full, completed from reference TRBV2 and TRBJ2-7, reads EPEVTQTPSHQVTQMGQEVILRCVPISNHLYFYWYRQILGQKVEFLVSFYNNEISEKSEIFDDQFSVERPDGSNFTLKIRSTKLEDSAMYFCASSRGASYEQYFGPGTRLTVT.

The chain links TRBV2 to TRBJ1-1; D not resolved. V lost 3 bases and J 6 bases, leaving 11 bases between the germline ends. Germline assignment: CDR1 SNHLY and CDR2 FYNNEI. CDR3 length: 13 amino acids. CDR3 DNA sequence: TGTGCCAGCAGTGACACAGTATTGGCTGAAGCTTTCTTT. Translating it yields CASSDTVLAEAFF.

This sequence joins TRBV7-9 and TRBJ1-4; a possible D gene is TRBD1 (5 bases). Between the trimmed V and J ends, which lost 5 bases and 7 bases, there was a span of 17 bases. The germline V gene has CDR1 SEHNR and CDR2 FQNEAQ (reference sequence). This CDR3 contains 15 residues. The CDR3 DNA reads as TGTGCCAGCAGCGAGAAGGGGTTTCTTGGTGAAAAACTGTTTTTT. This codes for CASSEKGFLGEKLFF.

The chain combines TRBV10-2 with TRBJ1-3, with D hard to call. V lost 3 bases, J lost 4 bases, and 7 bases lay in between. Germline loops: CDR1 WSHSY, CDR2 SAAADI. This CDR3 is built from 13 residues. The CDR3 is CASSEQSGNTIYF. The CDR3 nucleotides are TGCGCCAGCAGTGAACAGTCGGGAAACACCATATATTTT.

The rearrangement uses TRBV2 and TRBJ2-1; D is undetermined. The CDR3 is 14 residues long. Germline V gives CDR1 SNHLY, CDR2 FYNNEI. With 4 bases removed from V and 0 bases from J, the gap between germline ends came to 7 bases. The CDR3 bases are TGTGCCAGCAGTGCTGTCAGCTCCTACAATGAGCAGTTCTTC. Encoded protein: CASSAVSSYNEQFF.

V and J are TRBV18 and TRBJ1-5; D remains ambiguous. CDR3 size: 14 residues. V was trimmed by 2 bases and J by 7 bases, leaving 12 bases between them. The V gene's germline CDR1 is KGHSH and CDR2 LQKENI. This CDR3 reads CASSPGQSWQPQHF. The CDR3 nucleotides are TGTGCCAGCTCACCAGGCCAATCGTGGCAGCCCCAGCATTTT.

In this sample, this clone turned up a few times. This chain joins TRBV30 and TRBJ1-2; 8 nucleotides line up with TRBD1. Germline loops: CDR1 GTSNPN, CDR2 SVGIG (reference sequence). V shed 2 bases and J 8 bases; nucleotides not matched to a gene: 10. The CDR3 spans 14 residues. CDR3 protein: CAWSPDQGAGGYTF. CDR3 nucleotide sequence: TGTGCCTGGAGTCCGGATCAGGGGGCTGGCGGCTACACCTTC.

V usage is TRBV30 and J usage is TRBJ2-3; 9 nucleotides line up with TRBD2. Germline V CDR1 and CDR2: GTSNPN, SVGIG (reference sequence). The CDR3 loop spans 15 amino acids. Losses at the gene ends were 0 bases for V and 4 bases for J; bases not matched to a gene: 5. Here the CDR3 DNA reads TGTGCCTGGAGTGTCGGGACTAGCCCTGCAGATACGCAGTATTTT. Translation: CAWSVGTSPADTQYF.

Regarding this clone: The junction and the germline gene differ at one end; a read error may be behind it. The rearrangement uses TRBV7-8 and TRBJ1-1, with D maybe TRBD1 (5 bases). This CDR3 region has 13 residues. The germline V gene has CDR1 SGHVS and CDR2 FQNEAQ. The CDR3 loop is CASSHRFSTKAFF. The CDR3 DNA follows: TGTGCCAGCAGCCACAGGTTCAGCACTAAAGCTTTCTTT.

The CDR3 is CASTLGLNTEAFF. The DNA for the CDR3 is TGCGCCAGCACCCTGGGCCTGAACACTGAAGCTTTCTTT. The chain uses TRBV10-1 and TRBJ1-1; D not resolved. The germline gives CDR1 WNHNN, CDR2 SYGVQD (reference sequence). Trimming stripped 7 bases from V and 0 bases from J, with 9 bases between. This CDR3 is 13 amino acids long.

The V gene is TRBV7-2, the J gene TRBJ2-3; D is perhaps TRBD2 (6 bases). With 1 base removed from V and 5 bases from J, the gap between germline ends came to 10 bases. This CDR3 is 14 amino acids long. From germline, CDR1 is SGHTA and CDR2 FQGNSA. The CDR3 DNA reads TGTGCCAGCAGCTTAGGACTAGATAGAGATACGCAGTATTTT. Its protein product is CASSLGLDRDTQYF.

This rearrangement joins TRBV29-1 to TRBJ1-1; 8 positions agree with TRBD1. The CDR3 extends over 13 amino acids. J gave up 3 bases and V 7 bases, and 7 bases lay outside the gene matches. Germline V gene sequence: CDR1 SQVTM, CDR2 ANQGSEA. DNA for the CDR3: TGCAGCGCCGGGGACAGGAGGGACACTGAAGCTTTCTTT. It encodes CSAGDRRDTEAFF.

V is TRBV2 and J is TRBJ1-1; 10 nucleotides agree with TRBD1. CDR1 SNHLY and CDR2 FYNNEI come from the germline V gene. The CDR3 is 14 amino acids. The ends lost 6 bases at V and 4 bases at J; junction bases unmatched: 5. The CDR3 here is CASSSTGGVTEAFF. CDR3 DNA sequence: TGTGCCAGCAGCTCGACAGGGGGCGTCACTGAAGCTTTCTTT.

This clone was detected only once. CDR3 bases: TGCGCCAGCAGCTTGGGACAGAATGAAAAACTGTTTTTT. It specifies CASSLGQNEKLFF. This chain uses TRBV5-1 with TRBJ1-4; TRBD1 might be the D (5 bases). The V end was cut by 0 bases, the J end by 5 bases, with 5 bases between. Germline CDR1 is SGHRS and CDR2 is YFSETQ. This CDR3 is 13 amino acids long.

This clone was detected once. V usage is TRBV5-1 and J usage is TRBJ2-7; D is ambiguous. CDR1 is SGHRS, CDR2 YFSETQ, per germline. The V end lost 1 base, the J end lost 5 bases, and 10 bases lay between the germline ends. The CDR3 loop spans 13 amino acids. The CDR3 DNA sequence: TGCGCCAGCAGCTTGTTTTGGCAGAACGAGCAGTACTTC. Its translation: CASSLFWQNEQYF.

V is TRBV10-3 and J is TRBJ1-5, with TRBD1 identical over 10 bases. The CDR3 has 17 amino acids. Germline CDR1 is ENHRY and CDR2 is SYGVKD. V lost 0 bases, J lost 7 bases, and 9 bases stayed unmatched. CDR3 DNA sequence: TGTGCCATCAGTGAGTCAAAGACAGGGGGCGCGGGGCAGCCCCAGCATTTT. Residues: CAISESKTGGAGQPQHF.

This sequence joins TRBV5-1 and TRBJ2-2; D might be TRBD2 (5 bases). CDR3 size: 14 residues. Germline CDR1 and CDR2: SGHRS and YFSETQ. V lost 4 bases to trimming and J lost 5 bases, with 12 bases between them. CDR3 in amino acids: CASSTARGTGELFF. In DNA form, the CDR3 reads TGCGCCAGCAGCACAGCTAGAGGGACCGGGGAGCTGTTTTTT.

This CDR3 reads CASSLGLAGGTYNEQFF. The CDR3 bases are TGTGCCAGCAGCCTTGGACTAGCGGGGGGGACGTACAATGAGCAGTTCTTC. The chain links TRBV9 to TRBJ2-1; 15 bases are a match to TRBD2. This CDR3 region has 17 residues. Trimming cost V 4 bases and J 4 bases; bases outside gene matches: 6. Germline assignment: CDR1 SGDLS and CDR2 YYNGEE.

The chain joins TRBV10-3 to TRBJ2-7, with D perhaps TRBD1 (6 bases). CDR3 length equals 13 residues. The V and J ends lost 6 bases and 3 bases respectively, with 12 bases between them. Per germline, CDR1 ENHRY and CDR2 SYGVKD. The CDR3 sequence is CAIRRQEIYEQYF. Written as DNA, the CDR3 is TGTGCCATCAGGCGACAGGAAATCTACGAGCAGTACTTC.